The sequence of this TCR beta chain was determined in a study of blood T cell repertoires in COVID-19 (dated by TCRdb to 2019 to 2021). At the level of the whole study: Collaborator samples came from the United States, Italy and Spain and covered acute and convalescent phases of COVID-19. The sample metadata nearly always contained a de-identified subject ID, COVID-19 status, age in years and sex. Subjects who had been exposed to COVID-19, were actively infected with it, or had recovered from it provided the deeply sampled blood TCRbeta repertoires that made up the dataset. Samples came from the ongoing ImmuneRACE study (first 160 participants) plus 1,254 subjects from 6 global collaborators. The prospective study material was composed of cDNA or gDNA derived from T cells, B-cell-depleted T cells, or PBMCs. Where HLA class I and class II types were available, the types were taken from metadata supplied by the sample provider, not from assay-based typing. The repertoires were made available in a free public database intended to serve as a resource for research on the immune response to SARS-CoV-2. The investigation overall reported the following: The quantity of clinical and demographic metadata differed by source and by participant and was supplied without curation.

TCRbeta CDR3 regions were amplified from genomic DNA using the immunoSEQ Assay, a bias-controlled multiplex PCR. The original methods were these. The number of nucleated cells in each sample was estimated by amplification of reference gene primers within the assay. To quantify the absolute abundance of each unique TCRbeta CDR3 rearrangement, sequence reads were collapsed and filtered. For each sample, productive Simpson clonality was calculated as the square root of Simpson's diversity index across productive rearrangements. In TCRdb, the immuneACCESS table is reduced to in-frame sequences with V and J assigned. These tables do not hold every clone; where another copy was compared, an unresolved V gene accounts for under half, and the others remain unexplained. V and J calls and clone size are those listed in that table; D and trimming were worked out from the DNA. Within this sample are tens of thousands of clones, with approximately 80% of them counted one time only. The top ten constitute approximately 2.5% of the sample.

Comments on this clone: Its binding antigen is unknown. Nothing much larger sits one base from this clone, and base qualities are not available.

Collaborating institutions collected whole blood in K2EDTA tubes following their own protocols. For TCRbeta analysis, collaborator samples were shipped as frozen whole blood, as isolated PBMCs, or as DNA extracted from either sample type. The material sequenced was peripheral blood. The TCR sequence derives from a man of 80 years or more with active or convalescent COVID-19.

Read as DNA, the sequence is TGTGCCAGCATCCTGGGAGCACCTCGGTGTGAGCAGTACTTC. Its amino acids are CASILGAPRCEQYF. The chain employs TRBV21-1 and TRBJ2-7; TRBD2 is taken as the D call from the table, unchecked against the DNA. TRBV21-1 represents a pseudogene. Taken from cysteine to phenylalanine, the CDR3 has 14 residues. Only CDR3 DNA remains: 42 bases, in frame from the first base.